This TCR beta chain was profiled in a study of blood T cell repertoires in COVID-19. The germline V gene has CDR1 MNHEY and CDR2 SMNVEV (reference sequence). This CDR3 has 16 amino acids. V gave up 8 bases and J gave up 4 bases, with 21 bases separating them. Authors' analysis steps: Estimation of nucleated cell counts relied on the amplification of reference gene primers. Profiled with immunoSEQ multiplex PCR; TCRdb holds only in-frame clones, not every one. V and J calls and clone size are those listed in that table; D and trimming were worked out from the DNA. This sample has approximately 200,000 clones; roughly 90% occur once, and the top ten carry around 1.6%.

Sequenced input: peripheral blood. The rearrangement joins TRBV27 to TRBJ2-1, with D tentatively TRBD1 (6 bases). The sequence derives from a man aged 65-85 years with acute or convalescent COVID-19. The CDR3 here is CASGETGRRVYNEQFF. The CDR3 nucleotides read TGTGCCAGCGGAGAAACAGGGCGTAGAGTTTACAATGAGCAGTTCTTC.